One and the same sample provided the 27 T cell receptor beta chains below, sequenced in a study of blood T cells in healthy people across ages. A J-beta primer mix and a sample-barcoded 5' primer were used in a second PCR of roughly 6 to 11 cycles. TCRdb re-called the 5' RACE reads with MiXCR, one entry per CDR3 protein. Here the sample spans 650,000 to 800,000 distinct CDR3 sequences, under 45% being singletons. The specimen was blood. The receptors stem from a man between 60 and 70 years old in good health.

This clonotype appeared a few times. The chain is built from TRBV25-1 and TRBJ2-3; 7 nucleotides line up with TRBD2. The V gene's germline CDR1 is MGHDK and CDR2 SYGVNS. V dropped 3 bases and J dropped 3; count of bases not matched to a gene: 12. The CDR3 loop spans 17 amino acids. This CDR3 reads CASSDPLSAGETDTQYF. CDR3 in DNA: TGTGCCAGCAGTGACCCTCTTTCCGCGGGGGAGACAGATACGCAGTATTTT.

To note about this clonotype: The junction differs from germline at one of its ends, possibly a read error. Here the CDR3 reads CSAREPGTGSSMPQHF. The CDR3 region has the DNA TGCAGTGCGAGAGAGCCCGGGACAGGGTCTTCCATGCCCCAGCATTTT. The genes are TRBV20-1 and TRBJ1-5, with 9 bases matching TRBD1. There are 16 residues in the CDR3. Germline loops: CDR1 DFQATT, CDR2 SNEGSKA (reference sequence).

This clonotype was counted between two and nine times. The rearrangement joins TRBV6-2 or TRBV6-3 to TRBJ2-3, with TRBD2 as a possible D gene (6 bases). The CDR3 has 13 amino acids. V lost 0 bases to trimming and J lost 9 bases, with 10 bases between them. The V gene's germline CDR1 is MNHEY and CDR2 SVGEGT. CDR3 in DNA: TGTGCCAGCAGTTACTCGACGGGGGAGACGCAGTATTTT. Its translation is CASSYSTGETQYF.

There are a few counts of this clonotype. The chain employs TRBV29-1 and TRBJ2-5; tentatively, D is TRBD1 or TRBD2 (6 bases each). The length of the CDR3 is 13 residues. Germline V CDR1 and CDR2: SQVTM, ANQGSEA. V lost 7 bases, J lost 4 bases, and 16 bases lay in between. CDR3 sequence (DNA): TGCAGCGCAGAAAGGGGGGTGGGAGAGACCCAGTACTTC. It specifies CSAERGVGETQYF.

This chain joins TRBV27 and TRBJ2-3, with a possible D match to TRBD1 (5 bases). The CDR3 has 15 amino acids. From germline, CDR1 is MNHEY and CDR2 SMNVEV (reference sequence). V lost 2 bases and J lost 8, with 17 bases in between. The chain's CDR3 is CASSLRPGIRGTQYF. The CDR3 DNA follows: TGTGCCAGCAGTTTAAGGCCAGGGATAAGGGGTACGCAGTATTTT.

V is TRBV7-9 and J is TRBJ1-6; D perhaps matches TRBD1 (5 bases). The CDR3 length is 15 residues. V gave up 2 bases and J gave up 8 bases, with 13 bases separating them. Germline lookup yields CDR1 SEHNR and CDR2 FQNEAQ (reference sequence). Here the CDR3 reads CASSLFSGRYSPLHF. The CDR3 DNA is TGTGCCAGCAGCTTATTCTCAGGGAGGTATTCACCCCTCCACTTT.

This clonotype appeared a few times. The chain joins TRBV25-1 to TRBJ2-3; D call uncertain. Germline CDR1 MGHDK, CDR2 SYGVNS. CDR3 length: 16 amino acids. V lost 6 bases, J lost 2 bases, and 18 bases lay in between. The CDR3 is CASSALGSFNTDTQYF. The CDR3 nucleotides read TGTGCCAGCAGCGCGCTCGGGTCATTCAACACAGATACGCAGTATTTT.

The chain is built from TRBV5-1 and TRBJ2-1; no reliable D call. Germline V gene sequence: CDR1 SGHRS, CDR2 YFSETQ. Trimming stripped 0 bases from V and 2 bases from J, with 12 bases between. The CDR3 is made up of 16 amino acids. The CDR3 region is CASSLVGQSTYNEQFF. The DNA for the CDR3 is TGCGCCAGCAGCTTGGTGGGCCAAAGTACCTACAATGAGCAGTTCTTC.

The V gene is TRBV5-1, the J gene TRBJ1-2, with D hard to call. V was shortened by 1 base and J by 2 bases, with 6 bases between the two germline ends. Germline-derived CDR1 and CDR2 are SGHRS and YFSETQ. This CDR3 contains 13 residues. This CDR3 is CASSLTRNYGYTF. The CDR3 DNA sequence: TGCGCCAGCAGCTTGACCAGAAACTATGGCTACACCTTC. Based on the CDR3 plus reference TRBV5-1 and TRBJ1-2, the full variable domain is KAGVTQTPRYLIKTRGQQVTLSCSPISGHRSVSWYQQTPGQGLQFLFEYFSETQRNKGNFPGRFSGRQFSNSRSEMNVSTLELGDSALYLCASSLTRNYGYTFGSGTRLTVV.

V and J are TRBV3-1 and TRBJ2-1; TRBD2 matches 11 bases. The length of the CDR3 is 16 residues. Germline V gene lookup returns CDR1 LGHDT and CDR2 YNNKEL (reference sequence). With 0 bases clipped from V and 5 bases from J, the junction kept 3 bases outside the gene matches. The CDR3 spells CASSQDFSGGDNEQFF. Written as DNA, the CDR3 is TGTGCCAGCAGCCAAGATTTTAGCGGGGGGGACAATGAGCAGTTCTTC.

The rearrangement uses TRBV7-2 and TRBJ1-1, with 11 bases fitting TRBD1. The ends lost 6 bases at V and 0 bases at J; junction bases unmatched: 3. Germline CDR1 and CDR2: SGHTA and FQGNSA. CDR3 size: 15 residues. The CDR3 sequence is CASSKGQGVNTEAFF. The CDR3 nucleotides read TGTGCCAGCAGTAAGGGACAGGGGGTGAACACTGAAGCTTTCTTT.

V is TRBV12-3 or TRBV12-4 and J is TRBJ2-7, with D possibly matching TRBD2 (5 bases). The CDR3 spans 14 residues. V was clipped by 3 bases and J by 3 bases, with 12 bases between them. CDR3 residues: CASSFGSLGYEQYF. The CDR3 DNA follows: TGTGCCAGCAGTTTTGGGAGTCTAGGCTACGAGCAGTACTTC.

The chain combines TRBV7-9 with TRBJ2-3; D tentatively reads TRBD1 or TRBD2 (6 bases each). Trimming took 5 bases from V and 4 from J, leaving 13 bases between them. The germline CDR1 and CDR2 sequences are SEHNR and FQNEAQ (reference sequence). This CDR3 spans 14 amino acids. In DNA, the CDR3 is TGTGCCAGCAGCGCGGGACAAAATCCAGATACGCAGTATTTT. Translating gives CASSAGQNPDTQYF.

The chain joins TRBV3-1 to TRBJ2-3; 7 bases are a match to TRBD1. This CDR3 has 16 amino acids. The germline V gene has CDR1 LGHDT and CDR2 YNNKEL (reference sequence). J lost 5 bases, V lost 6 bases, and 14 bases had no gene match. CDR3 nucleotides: TGTGCCAGCAGTATAGTGTCGGGACAGAACGAAGATACGCAGTATTTT. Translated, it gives CASSIVSGQNEDTQYF.

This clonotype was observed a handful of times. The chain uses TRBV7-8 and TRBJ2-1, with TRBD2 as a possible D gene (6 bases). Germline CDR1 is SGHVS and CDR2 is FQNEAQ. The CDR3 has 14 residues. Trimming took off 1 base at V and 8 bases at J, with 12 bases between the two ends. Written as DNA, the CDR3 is TGTGCCAGCAGCTTAGTGGGGAGGTACGATGAGCAGTTCTTC. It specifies CASSLVGRYDEQFF.

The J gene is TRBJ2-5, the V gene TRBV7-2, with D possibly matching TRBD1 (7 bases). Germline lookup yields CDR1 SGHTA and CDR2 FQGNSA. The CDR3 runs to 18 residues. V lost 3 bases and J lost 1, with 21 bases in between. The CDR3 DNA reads TGTGCCAGCAGCTTTAGTAGTTGCGGGACAGAGCCCCAAGAGACCCAGTACTTC. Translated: CASSFSSCGTEPQETQYF.

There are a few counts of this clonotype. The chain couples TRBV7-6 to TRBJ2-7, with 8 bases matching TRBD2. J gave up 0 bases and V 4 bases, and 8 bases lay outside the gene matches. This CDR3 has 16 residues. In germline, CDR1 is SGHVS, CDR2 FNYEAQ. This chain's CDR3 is CASSSPGGGVSYEQYF. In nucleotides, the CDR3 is TGTGCCAGCAGCTCCCCGGGGGGGGGTGTCTCCTACGAGCAGTACTTC. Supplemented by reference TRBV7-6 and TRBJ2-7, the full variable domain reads GAGVSQSPRYKVTKRGQDVALRCDPISGHVSLYWYRQALGQGPEFLTYFNYEAQQDKSGLPNDRFSAERPEGSISTLTIQRTEQRDSAMYRCASSSPGGGVSYEQYFGPGTRLTVT.

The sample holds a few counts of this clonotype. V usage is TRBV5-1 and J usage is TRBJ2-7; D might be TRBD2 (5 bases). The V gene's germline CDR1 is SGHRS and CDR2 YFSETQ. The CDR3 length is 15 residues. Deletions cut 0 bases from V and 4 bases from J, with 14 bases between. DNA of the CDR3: TGCGCCAGCAGCTTGGTTCCGGGGTCAGGTTACGAGCAGTACTTC. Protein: CASSLVPGSGYEQYF.

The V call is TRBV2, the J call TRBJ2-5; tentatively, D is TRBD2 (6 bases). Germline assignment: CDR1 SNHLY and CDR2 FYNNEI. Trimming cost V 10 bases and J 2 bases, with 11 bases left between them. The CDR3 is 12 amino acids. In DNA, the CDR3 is TGTGCCACCGGGACTCTTCAAGAGACCCAGTACTTC. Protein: CATGTLQETQYF.

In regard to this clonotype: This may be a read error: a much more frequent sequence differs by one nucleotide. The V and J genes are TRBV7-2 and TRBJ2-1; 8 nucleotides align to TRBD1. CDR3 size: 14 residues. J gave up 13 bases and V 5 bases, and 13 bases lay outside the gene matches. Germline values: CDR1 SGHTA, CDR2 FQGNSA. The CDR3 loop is CASSPRQGLGTQFF. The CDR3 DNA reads TGTGCCAGCAGCCCTCGACAGGGGCTGGGGACCCAGTTCTTC.

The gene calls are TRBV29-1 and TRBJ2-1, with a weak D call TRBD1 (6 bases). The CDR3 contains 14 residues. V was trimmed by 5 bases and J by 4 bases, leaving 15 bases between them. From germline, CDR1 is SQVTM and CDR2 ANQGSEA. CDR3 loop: CSVLQGFPYNEQFF. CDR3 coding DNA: TGCAGCGTTTTACAGGGTTTCCCATACAATGAGCAGTTCTTC.

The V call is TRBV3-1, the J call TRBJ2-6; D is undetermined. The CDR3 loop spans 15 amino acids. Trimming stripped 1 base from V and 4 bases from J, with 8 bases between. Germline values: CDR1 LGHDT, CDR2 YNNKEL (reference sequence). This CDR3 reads CASSQGVLGANVLTF. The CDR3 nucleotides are TGTGCCAGCAGCCAAGGGGTTTTGGGGGCCAACGTCCTGACTTTC.

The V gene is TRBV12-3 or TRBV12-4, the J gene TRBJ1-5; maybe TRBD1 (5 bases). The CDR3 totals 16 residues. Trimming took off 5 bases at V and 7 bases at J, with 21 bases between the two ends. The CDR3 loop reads CASSGTQSWGGQPQHF. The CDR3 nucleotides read TGTGCCAGCAGTGGGACCCAGTCGTGGGGAGGCCAGCCCCAGCATTTT.

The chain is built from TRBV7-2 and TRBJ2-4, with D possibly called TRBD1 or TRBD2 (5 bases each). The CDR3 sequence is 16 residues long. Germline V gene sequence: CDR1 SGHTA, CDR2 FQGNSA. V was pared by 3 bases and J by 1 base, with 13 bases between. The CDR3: CASSFGGRNAKNIQYF. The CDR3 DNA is TGTGCCAGCAGCTTTGGGGGACGGAACGCCAAAAACATTCAGTACTTC.

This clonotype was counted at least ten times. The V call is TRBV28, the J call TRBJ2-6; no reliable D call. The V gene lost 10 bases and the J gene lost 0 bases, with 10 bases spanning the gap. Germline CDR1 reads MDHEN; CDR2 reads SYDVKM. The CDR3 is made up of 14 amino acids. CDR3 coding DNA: TGTGCCACATCTCGACTCTCTGGGGCCAACGTCCTGACTTTC. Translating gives CATSRLSGANVLTF.

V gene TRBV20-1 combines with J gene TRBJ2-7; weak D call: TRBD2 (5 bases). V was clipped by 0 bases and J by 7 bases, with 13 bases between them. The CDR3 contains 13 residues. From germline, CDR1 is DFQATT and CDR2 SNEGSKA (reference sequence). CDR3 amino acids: CSARDWRAEEQYF. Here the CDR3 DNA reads TGCAGTGCTAGAGATTGGCGGGCAGAAGAGCAGTACTTC.

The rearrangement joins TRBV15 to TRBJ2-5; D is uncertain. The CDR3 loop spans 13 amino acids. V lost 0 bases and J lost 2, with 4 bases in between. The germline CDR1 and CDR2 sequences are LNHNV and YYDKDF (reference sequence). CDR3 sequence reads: CATSREPQETQYF. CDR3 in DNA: TGTGCCACCAGCAGAGAACCTCAAGAGACCCAGTACTTC.